The sequence of this TCR beta chain was determined in a study of blood T cell repertoires in COVID-19. V lost 5 bases and J lost 7, with 11 bases in between. The CDR3 runs 13 residues. Germline CDR1 and CDR2: MNHEY and SVGAGI. Sequencing used immunoSEQ multiplex PCR; TCRdb keeps in-frame clones, though not all of them. The table has a few hundred thousand clones, about 85% seen once; the top ten hold roughly 6.7%. The rearrangement joins TRBV6-5 to TRBJ2-2, with D possibly TRBD2 on 5 matching bases. This TCR came from a woman between 50 and 59 years old who had been exposed to COVID-19. The sequencing input was PBMCs or T cells enriched from blood (not recorded which). The CDR3 spells CASSPTGNGELFF. As DNA, the CDR3 is TGTGCCAGCAGTCCGACGGGGAACGGGGAGCTGTTTTTT.